The rows below give T cell receptor beta chains drawn from one sample of a study of cytomegalovirus exposure and HLA in healthy donors. The assay was immunoSEQ multiplex PCR, and TCRdb's table has in-frame clones only and misses some. The table lists approximately 300,000 clones, around 80% of them singletons, with less than 0.4% in the top ten. Sequencing was carried out using PBMCs. The receptors stem from a girl aged 2-10 years in good health and CMV-seronegative. The CDR3 runs from the conserved cysteine through the conserved F or W. Fields, in order: D gene, V gene, clone size, J gene, CDR3 DNA, CDR3 protein. D genes are given only for firm matches. Only part of the rows carry a size: once, few, many, or a class if the clone is expanded.

d_gene: TRBD2; v_gene: TRBV2; abundance: .; j_gene: TRBJ2-3; CDR3nt: TGTGCCAGCAGCGATAGCGGGAGGAGCACAGATACGCAGTATTTT; CDR3aa: CASSDSGRSTDTQYF
d_gene: TRBD1; v_gene: TRBV4-1; abundance: few; j_gene: TRBJ2-2; CDR3nt: TGCGCCAGCAGCCAAGAGTGGGGACAGGGATGGCACGGGGAGCTGTTTTTT; CDR3aa: CASSQEWGQGWHGELFF
d_gene: .; v_gene: TRBV7-9; abundance: .; j_gene: TRBJ2-7; CDR3nt: TGTTCCAGCAGCTTAGGGGGGCTCTCTACGGAGCAGTACTTC; CDR3aa: CSSSLGGLSTEQYF
d_gene: .; v_gene: TRBV29-1; abundance: .; j_gene: TRBJ2-5; CDR3nt: TGCAGCGTTGAAACTAGTTACGAGACCCAGTACTTC; CDR3aa: CSVETSYETQYF
d_gene: TRBD1; v_gene: TRBV7-9; abundance: .; j_gene: TRBJ1-1; CDR3nt: TGTGCCAGCAGCCCCCGGGACAGGGGGCCGAACACTGAAGCTTTCTTT; CDR3aa: CASSPRDRGPNTEAFF
d_gene: .; v_gene: TRBV27; abundance: .; j_gene: TRBJ2-1; CDR3nt: TGTGCCAGCAGTTTTCAACAGGGAGGGGAGTTCTTC; CDR3aa: CASSFQQGGEFF
d_gene: TRBD1; v_gene: TRBV10-3; abundance: .; j_gene: TRBJ2-6; CDR3nt: TGTGCCATCAGTGACCAGGGACAGGGTATCTCTGGGGCCAACGTCCTGACTTTC; CDR3aa: CAISDQGQGISGANVLTF
d_gene: .; v_gene: TRBV6-6; abundance: .; j_gene: TRBJ2-3; CDR3nt: TGTGCCAGTTCGCAGATCGTGGTAGATACGCAGTATTTT; CDR3aa: CASSQIVVDTQYF
d_gene: .; v_gene: TRBV6-1; abundance: .; j_gene: TRBJ2-7; CDR3nt: TGTGCCAGCAGTGAAGGGACACCAGCCTACGAGCAGTACTTC; CDR3aa: CASSEGTPAYEQYF
d_gene: .; v_gene: TRBV10-1; abundance: .; j_gene: TRBJ1-6; CDR3nt: TGCGCCAGAACAAAGCCTTGCAGGGGATGTAATTCACCCCTCCACTTT; CDR3aa: CARTKPCRGCNSPLHF
d_gene: .; v_gene: TRBV9; abundance: .; j_gene: TRBJ1-1; CDR3nt: TGTGCCAGCAGCGTAGGTCCGGGGATGAACACTGAAGCTTTCTTT; CDR3aa: CASSVGPGMNTEAFF
d_gene: .; v_gene: TRBV27; abundance: .; j_gene: TRBJ2-3; CDR3nt: TGTGCCAGCAGTTCCCTCGACCCACCGGGTACGCAGTATTTT; CDR3aa: CASSSLDPPGTQYF
d_gene: .; v_gene: TRBV4-1; abundance: .; j_gene: TRBJ2-3; CDR3nt: TGCGCCAGCAGCCACGGACTTGGCGTGGATACGCAGTATTTT; CDR3aa: CASSHGLGVDTQYF
d_gene: .; v_gene: TRBV7-8; abundance: .; j_gene: TRBJ1-1; CDR3nt: TGTGCCAGCAGCTTACTTGAGCGGGGTTTAGGGGACACTGAAGCTTTCTTT; CDR3aa: CASSLLERGLGDTEAFF
d_gene: .; v_gene: TRBV7-9; abundance: .; j_gene: TRBJ2-2; CDR3nt: TGTGCCAGCAGCTTAGTCGGGGATGTCGGGGAGCTGTTTTTT; CDR3aa: CASSLVGDVGELFF
d_gene: .; v_gene: TRBV7-2; abundance: .; j_gene: TRBJ1-2; CDR3nt: TGTGCCAGCAGCTCGTCGCTGTGGGTGGGCCGTGGCTACACCTTC; CDR3aa: CASSSSLWVGRGYTF
d_gene: .; v_gene: TRBV2; abundance: .; j_gene: TRBJ2-5; CDR3nt: TGTGCCAGCAGTGACGTATTCCCCACAGGGGAGACCCAGTACTTC; CDR3aa: CASSDVFPTGETQYF
d_gene: TRBD1; v_gene: TRBV4-2; abundance: .; j_gene: TRBJ1-1; CDR3nt: TGTGCCAGCAGCGAACGACAGGGGATGAACACTGAAGCTTTCTTT; CDR3aa: CASSERQGMNTEAFF
d_gene: .; v_gene: TRBV30; abundance: once; j_gene: TRBJ2-5; CDR3nt: TGTGCCTGGAGTATCCGACTACAACACTTC; CDR3aa: CAWSIRLQHF
d_gene: TRBD2; v_gene: TRBV15; abundance: .; j_gene: TRBJ2-5; CDR3nt: TGTGCCACCCGAGAGCGGGGGGCGGAGACCCAGTACTTC; CDR3aa: CATRERGAETQYF
d_gene: .; v_gene: TRBV18; abundance: once; j_gene: TRBJ1-3; CDR3nt: TGTGCCAGCTCACCACAAGAGGCTGGAAACACCATATATTTT; CDR3aa: CASSPQEAGNTIYF
d_gene: TRBD2; v_gene: TRBV7-9; abundance: .; j_gene: TRBJ2-1; CDR3nt: TGTGCCAGCAGCGCCCTGACTAGCGGGGGGGCCTGGGAGCAGTTCTTC; CDR3aa: CASSALTSGGAWEQFF
d_gene: TRBD2; v_gene: TRBV27; abundance: once; j_gene: TRBJ2-1; CDR3nt: TGTGCCAGCAGTTCCCAACTAGCGGGAAGGAATGAGCAGTTCTTC; CDR3aa: CASSSQLAGRNEQFF
d_gene: TRBD2; v_gene: TRBV2; abundance: .; j_gene: TRBJ2-7; CDR3nt: TGTGCCAGCATCGGGACTAGCGGAGGCTACGAGCAGTACTTC; CDR3aa: CASIGTSGGYEQYF
d_gene: .; v_gene: TRBV11-2; abundance: .; j_gene: TRBJ2-7; CDR3nt: TGTGCCAGCAGCCTATACTACGAGCAGTACTTC; CDR3aa: CASSLYYEQYF
d_gene: TRBD1; v_gene: TRBV10-3; abundance: .; j_gene: TRBJ1-2; CDR3nt: TGTGCCATCAGTGAGCAAAGGACAGGGGGCGCAAGATATGGCTACACCTTC; CDR3aa: CAISEQRTGGARYGYTF
d_gene: TRBD1; v_gene: TRBV5-1; abundance: .; j_gene: TRBJ2-1; CDR3nt: TGCGCCAGCTACGACAGGGGCAATGAGCAGTTCTTC; CDR3aa: CASYDRGNEQFF
d_gene: .; v_gene: TRBV11-2; abundance: .; j_gene: TRBJ2-5; CDR3nt: TGTGCCAGCAGCCTCAGCGGCGGGCGGGGTGGGGAGACCCAGTACTTC; CDR3aa: CASSLSGGRGGETQYF
d_gene: .; v_gene: TRBV7-6; abundance: few; j_gene: TRBJ1-1; CDR3nt: TGTGCCAGCAGCTTTGGGGGGTTAGACACTGAAGCTTTCTTT; CDR3aa: CASSFGGLDTEAFF
d_gene: TRBD1; v_gene: TRBV4-1; abundance: .; j_gene: TRBJ2-1; CDR3nt: TGCGCCAGCAGATCTGGACAGGGAATAAACAATGAGCAGTTCTTC; CDR3aa: CASRSGQGINNEQFF
d_gene: TRBD1; v_gene: TRBV4-1; abundance: .; j_gene: TRBJ1-4; CDR3nt: TGCGCCAGCAGCCTATTCGACAGGGGTTTTGAAAAACTGTTTTTT; CDR3aa: CASSLFDRGFEKLFF
d_gene: TRBD1; v_gene: TRBV27; abundance: once; j_gene: TRBJ1-1; CDR3nt: TGTGCCAGCAGTCCCCGGGCCAGGGGGCTTGTTGTGTTCCCGTGGGACACTGAAGCTTTCTTT; CDR3aa: CASSPRARGLVVFPWDTEAFF
d_gene: TRBD1; v_gene: TRBV28; abundance: .; j_gene: TRBJ1-2; CDR3nt: TGTGCCAGCAGTTTATGGACAGGGGGCGCGTCAGGCGGCTACACCTTC; CDR3aa: CASSLWTGGASGGYTF
d_gene: TRBD2; v_gene: TRBV27; abundance: .; j_gene: TRBJ2-7; CDR3nt: TGTGCCAGCAGTTTATACACCCTAGCGGGAGGACCGGACGAGCAGTACTTC; CDR3aa: CASSLYTLAGGPDEQYF
d_gene: TRBD2; v_gene: TRBV10-2; abundance: .; j_gene: TRBJ2-1; CDR3nt: TGCGCCAGCCATGGACTAGCGGGATTGCGTGAGCAGTTCTTC; CDR3aa: CASHGLAGLREQFF
d_gene: TRBD2; v_gene: TRBV7-2; abundance: .; j_gene: TRBJ2-1; CDR3nt: TGTGCCAGCAGCAGACTAGCGGGGGACTACAATGAGCAGTTCTTC; CDR3aa: CASSRLAGDYNEQFF